These 9 T cell receptor beta chains were all obtained from the same sample, sequenced in a study of OX40 agonist ivuxolimab in advanced cancers. Library generation was performed with the immunoSEQ multiplex PCR assay. What TCRdb holds here is the immuneACCESS table cut down to in-frame rearrangements. Part of the clones is not present; checked against another copy, under half of the missing clones reflect an unresolved V gene, and the others are unexplained. Across this sample there are about 87,000 clones, with less than 85% seen only once. The ten top clones hold more than 0.75% of the sample. Sequencing was performed on CD4+ or CD8+ T cells sorted from blood, taken in a trial of the OX40 agonist ivuxolimab. The source of these receptors is an adult with an advanced solid tumor such as melanoma, head and neck, liver or kidney cancer.

The chain uses TRBV18 and TRBJ1-1, with 8 bases lining up with TRBD1. The CDR3 sequence is 14 residues long. Germline CDR1 KGHSH, CDR2 LQKENI. The J segment lost 5 bases and the V segment lost 3 bases, leaving 5 bases of the junction unmatched. As DNA, the CDR3 is TGTGCCAGCTCACCCGGTCAGGGGGCGACTGAAGCTTTCTTT. The encoded protein is CASSPGQGATEAFF.

The genes are TRBV6-6 and TRBJ2-1; 8 positions match TRBD2. Unmatched junction bases numbered 7, after V lost 2 bases and J lost 7 bases. The CDR3 covers 15 residues. Germline CDR1 and CDR2: MNHNY and SVGAGI (reference sequence). CDR3 bases: TGTGCCAGCAGTTACGGTAGCGGGGTAGGGAATGAGCAGTTCTTC. As protein: CASSYGSGVGNEQFF.

The V gene is TRBV5-6, the J gene TRBJ2-5; 9 positions match TRBD1. The CDR3 runs 15 residues. CDR1 is SGHDT, CDR2 YYEEEE, per germline. Trimming cost V 4 bases and J 5 bases; bases outside gene matches: 9. This CDR3 reads CASSIGQGFGETQYF. The DNA of the CDR3 is TGTGCCAGCAGCATAGGACAGGGGTTCGGGGAGACCCAGTACTTC.

The chain has TRBV11-2 and TRBJ1-1; D not certain. V lost 3 bases and J lost 1, with 6 bases in between. Germline assignment: CDR1 SGHAT and CDR2 FQNNGV. The CDR3 runs 13 residues. The CDR3: CASSFRTNTEAFF. The CDR3 nucleotides read TGTGCCAGCAGCTTTCGGACGAACACTGAAGCTTTCTTT.

This rearrangement joins TRBV19 to TRBJ2-1; 11 bases align to TRBD1. CDR1 and CDR2 from the germline V gene are LNHDA and SQIVND (reference sequence). The CDR3 runs 16 residues. V lost 2 bases to trimming and J lost 5 bases; unmatched junction nucleotides: 5. The CDR3 is CASSIMPGQGDNEQFF. CDR3 sequence (DNA): TGTGCCAGTAGTATAATGCCGGGACAGGGGGACAATGAGCAGTTCTTC.

The J gene is TRBJ2-2, the V gene TRBV7-3, with 8 bases that match TRBD1. Germline-derived CDR1 and CDR2 are SGHTA and FQGTGA. After removal of 1 base from V and 9 bases from J, the junction contained 7 bases not matched to a gene. This CDR3 region has 15 residues. The CDR3 spells CASSLNGQGNRELFF. CDR3 nucleotide sequence: TGTGCCAGCAGCTTAAATGGACAGGGTAACCGGGAGCTGTTTTTT. Using reference TRBV7-3 and TRBJ2-2 for the parts outside the CDR3, the full variable domain is GAGVSQTPSNKVTEKGKYVELRCDPISGHTALYWYRQSLGQGPEFLIYFQGTGAADDSGLPNDRFFAVRPEGSVSTLKIQRTERGDSAVYLCASSLNGQGNRELFFGEGSRLTVL.

The V gene is TRBV30, the J gene TRBJ1-1; the match to TRBD1 covers 7 bases. Germline V gives CDR1 GTSNPN, CDR2 SVGIG (reference sequence). The CDR3 runs to 13 residues. V shed 4 bases and J 4 bases; nucleotides not matched to a gene: 6. The CDR3 sequence: CAWKRAGGTEAFF. CDR3 bases: TGTGCCTGGAAGAGGGCAGGGGGCACTGAAGCTTTCTTT.

CDR3 nucleotides: TGTGCCAGCAGCTTAGGGGACAGGGGGAGTTCACCCCTCCACTTT. Protein product: CASSLGDRGSSPLHF. The gene calls are TRBV7-3 and TRBJ1-6; TRBD1 matches at 11 bases. Unmatched junction bases numbered 3, after V lost 2 bases and J lost 9 bases. The CDR3 contains 15 residues. Germline CDR1 reads SGHTA; CDR2 reads FQGTGA.

This clone appeared a single time. The J gene is TRBJ1-5, the V gene TRBV19; no clear D gene. CDR1 is LNHDA and CDR2 is SQIVND in the germline V gene (reference sequence). V was shortened by 2 bases and J by 11 bases, with 13 bases between the two germline ends. There are 13 residues in the CDR3. The CDR3 nucleotides are TGTGCCAGTAGTATACCTCTGTCCTCGGCCCAGCATTTT. It yields the protein CASSIPLSSAQHF.